Listed below are T cell receptor beta chains from one sample, sequenced in a study of monozygotic twins with cystic fibrosis. Some clones are missing from TCRdb's copy, which holds only in-frame ones; the method was immunoSEQ multiplex PCR. This sample has about 29,000 clones, with about 82% found just once. The sequencing input was blood. The receptors were sampled from a girl aged 2-10 years with cystic fibrosis. Each CDR3 is given with its conserved first and last residue. D genes are given only for firm matches. Size is omitted from some rows. Given values are once, few, many or a class for expanded clones.

length,size,D,V,J,DNA,CDR3
11,-,-,TRBV23-1,TRBJ1-6,TGCGCCAGCAGTTTATGCTCACCCCTCCACTTT,CASSLCSPLHF
14,-,-,TRBV13,TRBJ2-5,TGTGCCAGCAGCTCGAAGTCGTCAGGGGAGACCCAGTACTTC,CASSSKSSGETQYF
13,-,-,TRBV5-1,TRBJ1-1,TGCGCCAGCAGCTTGGTGGGGGACACTGAAGCTTTCTTT,CASSLVGDTEAFF
14,-,TRBD1,TRBV27,TRBJ1-1,TGTGCCAGCAGTTATACAGGGGGGGGCACTGAAGCTTTCTTT,CASSYTGGGTEAFF
12,-,-,TRBV11-2,TRBJ2-7,TGTGCATATACGGACAACTCCTACGAGCAGTACTTC,CAYTDNSYEQYF
15,-,-,TRBV7-9,TRBJ1-2,TGTGCCAGCAGCCCTGGTGGGCAGGCGTTCTATGGCTACACCTTC,CASSPGGQAFYGYTF
14,-,TRBD1,TRBV6-6,TRBJ1-2,TGTGCCAGCAGTCAAATTCCGGGACAGGTCAGCTACACCTTC,CASSQIPGQVSYTF
15,-,-,TRBV5-4,TRBJ1-1,TGTGCCAGCAGCTTAAATGTGGGATTGAACACTGAAGCTTTCTTT,CASSLNVGLNTEAFF
17,-,TRBD1,TRBV27,TRBJ1-2,TGTGCCAGCAGTTTGCGTAGTGGCCCGACAGGGGGCTATGGCTACACCTTC,CASSLRSGPTGGYGYTF
12,-,-,TRBV4-1,TRBJ1-2,TGCGCCAGCAGCCAAGATGAGAGTGGCTACACCTTC,CASSQDESGYTF
14,-,-,TRBV6-4,TRBJ2-3,TGTGCCAGCAGTGAATGGCCCTTTGTAGATACGCAGTATTTT,CASSEWPFVDTQYF
12,-,-,TRBV18,TRBJ2-3,TGTGCCAGCTCATCTAGCACAGATACGCAGTATTTT,CASSSSTDTQYF
14,-,TRBD1,TRBV7-2,TRBJ2-7,TGTGCCAGCAGCCCGTGGACAGGGGTAGGCGAGCAGTACTTC,CASSPWTGVGEQYF
12,-,-,TRBV2,TRBJ1-2,TGTGCCAGCAGCCCCGCGGCCCATATCTACACCTTC,CASSPAAHIYTF
15,once,TRBD2,TRBV18,TRBJ2-1,TGTGCCAGCTCACCGGGACTAGCGGGAGTCAATGAGCAGTTCTTC,CASSPGLAGVNEQFF
13,-,TRBD1,TRBV30,TRBJ1-1,TGTGCCTGGAGTTACTCGACAGGGGAAGGAGCTTTCTTT,CAWSYSTGEGAFF
17,-,-,TRBV10-3,TRBJ1-2,TGTGCCATCAGTGAGTCGATAACCGGGCCCTTATCCTATGGCTACACCTTC,CAISESITGPLSYGYTF
15,once,-,TRBV10-3,TRBJ2-3,TGTGCCATCAGTGTCTCAGGGTCTCTAACAGATACGCAGTATTTT,CAISVSGSLTDTQYF
15,-,-,TRBV19,TRBJ1-3,TGTGCCAGTAGTATTGGTATAGGGACGGGAAACACCATATATTTT,CASSIGIGTGNTIYF
13,-,-,TRBV7-9,TRBJ2-1,TGTGCCAGCAGCTTAATTGGAAGCGATGAGCAGTTCTTC,CASSLIGSDEQFF
15,-,-,TRBV23-1,TRBJ1-2,TGCGCCAGCAGTCAACGACAGTGCCATAACTATGGCTACACCTTC,CASSQRQCHNYGYTF
13,-,-,TRBV6-1,TRBJ2-7,TGTGCCAGCAGTGAAGGCGGAGTAGGGGCCCCGTACTTC,CASSEGGVGAPYF
19,-,TRBD1,TRBV18,TRBJ1-1,TGTGCCAGCTCTCGACCTCCCGGGACAGGGTGGGTATGGAACACTGAAGCTTTCTTT,CASSRPPGTGWVWNTEAFF
15,-,TRBD2,TRBV9,TRBJ2-1,TGTGCCAGCAGCGCTAGCGGGAGGGAATATCATGAGCAGTTCTTC,CASSASGREYHEQFF